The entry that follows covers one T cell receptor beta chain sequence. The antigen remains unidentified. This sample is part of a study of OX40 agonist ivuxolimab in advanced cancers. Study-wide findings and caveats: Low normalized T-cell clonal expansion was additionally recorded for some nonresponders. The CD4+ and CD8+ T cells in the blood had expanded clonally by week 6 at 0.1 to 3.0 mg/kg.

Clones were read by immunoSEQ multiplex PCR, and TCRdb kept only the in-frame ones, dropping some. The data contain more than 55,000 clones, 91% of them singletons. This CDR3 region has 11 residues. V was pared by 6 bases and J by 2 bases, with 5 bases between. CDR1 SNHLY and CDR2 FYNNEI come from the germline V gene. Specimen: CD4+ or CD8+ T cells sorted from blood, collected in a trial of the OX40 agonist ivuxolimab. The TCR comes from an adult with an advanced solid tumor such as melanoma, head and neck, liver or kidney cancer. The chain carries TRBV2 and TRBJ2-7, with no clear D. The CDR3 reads CASRGPYEQYF. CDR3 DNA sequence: TGTGCCAGCAGGGGCCCCTACGAGCAGTACTTC.